Presented here are 8 T cell receptor beta chains from one specimen sequenced in a study of cytomegalovirus exposure and HLA in healthy donors. The PCR ran on 60 Vbeta and 13 Jbeta primers. Produced via immunoSEQ multiplex PCR; TCRdb's table is partial and in-frame only. The top ten hold approximately 0.4% of the sample, which has fewer than 250,000 clones, about 76% seen once. Sample: PBMCs. Receptor source: a male donor in good health and CMV-seropositive.

V gene TRBV7-2 combines with J gene TRBJ2-5; D may be TRBD1 (5 bases). The tail of the sequence fits TRBJ2-7 better, so the J call may be wrong. The CDR3 is made up of 13 amino acids. Germline V gene sequence: CDR1 SGHTA, CDR2 FQGNSA. The CDR3 sequence: CASSPKGFYEQYF. CDR3 in DNA: TGTGCCAGCAGCCCCAAGGGGTTCTACGAGCAGTACTTC.

This clone was counted between two and nine times. The chain joins TRBV7-9 to TRBJ1-2, with D tentatively TRBD1 (6 bases). CDR3 length equals 14 residues. Trimming took 1 base from V and 4 from J, leaving 10 bases between them. Germline values: CDR1 SEHNR, CDR2 FQNEAQ (reference sequence). The CDR3 coding sequence is TGTGCCAGCAGCTTAGAAGGGGGTGGCTATGGCTACACCTTC. Translating gives CASSLEGGGYGYTF.

V and J are TRBV4-2 and TRBJ1-1; no firm D call. The V end was cut by 4 bases, the J end by 0 bases, with 12 bases between. Germline loops: CDR1 LGHNA, CDR2 YNFKEQ. The CDR3 contains 15 residues. CDR3 coding DNA: TGTGCCAGCAGCCTAAGCACGAGTCTGAACACTGAAGCTTTCTTT. The encoded protein is CASSLSTSLNTEAFF.

This rearrangement joins TRBV7-2 to TRBJ2-5, with TRBD2 identical over 10 bases. V dropped 2 bases and J dropped 5; count of bases not matched to a gene: 8. In germline, CDR1 is SGHTA, CDR2 FQGNSA. The CDR3 runs 16 residues. CDR3 DNA sequence: TGTGCCAGCAGCTTAAATACTAGCGGGGAGGAGGAGACCCAGTACTTC. This sequence encodes CASSLNTSGEEETQYF.

The chain has TRBV7-8 and TRBJ2-2; no definite D call. The CDR3 is 14 amino acids. Trimming took off 0 bases at V and 0 bases at J, with 2 bases between the two ends. The germline V gene encodes CDR1 SGHVS and CDR2 FQNEAQ. The chain's CDR3 is CASSLAANTGELFF. In nucleotides, the CDR3 is TGTGCCAGCAGCTTAGCCGCGAACACCGGGGAGCTGTTTTTT.

This sequence joins TRBV6-5 and TRBJ1-5; 9 nucleotides match TRBD1. Unmatched junction bases numbered 8, after V lost 8 bases and J lost 6 bases. This CDR3 is built from 14 residues. CDR1 is MNHEY and CDR2 is SVGAGI in the germline V gene. The chain's CDR3 is CASARDREFQPQHF. The DNA for the CDR3 is TGTGCCAGCGCCCGGGACAGGGAATTTCAGCCCCAGCATTTT.

This clone showed up just a few times. V gene TRBV11-2 combines with J gene TRBJ1-2, with a tentative D call TRBD1 (5 bases). CDR1 is SGHAT, CDR2 FQNNGV, per germline. The CDR3 covers 16 residues. The V gene lost 1 base and the J gene lost 0 bases, with 12 bases spanning the gap. The chain's CDR3 is CASSLVSGSANYGYTF. The CDR3 DNA reads as TGTGCCAGCAGCTTAGTCTCAGGGTCAGCTAACTATGGCTACACCTTC.

V usage is TRBV2 and J usage is TRBJ2-6, with 8 bases that match TRBD1. This CDR3 region has 16 residues. From germline, CDR1 is SNHLY and CDR2 FYNNEI. V trimming: 9 bases; J trimming: 0 bases; junction bases outside the gene matches: 7. CDR3 coding DNA: TGTGCCAGTCAAGGACAGGGCGACTCTGGGGCCAACGTCCTGACTTTC. This gives the protein CASQGQGDSGANVLTF.